Included here is one TCR beta chain sequence, with context. The antigen is undetermined. The CDR3 covers 17 residues. One tube held mixed TRB-A and TRB-B primer pools for touch-down PCR. TCRdb reprocessed the multiplex PCR reads and keeps a single row for each CDR3 protein, giving no DNA. Recorded for this sample: around 7,800 distinct CDR3 sequences. This sample was included in a study of T cell clusters in autoimmune cytopenias. Study-wide context: A median of 51,575 TRB reads per sample yielded a median around 2,500 distinct clonotypes.

TRB amplification used roughly 250 ng of peripheral blood genomic DNA. Study results and caveats: Physiological T cell clusters of healthy donors were apparently absent in primary autoimmune cytopenia patients. TRB repertoire shifts in secondary cytopenia and chronic lymphocytic leukemia mostly reflected lymphoma, not autoimmunity. Comparing secondary cytopenia with chronic lymphocytic leukemia showed no cluster-lack signature, apparently masked by lymphoma repertoire.

This clonotype was obtained from a human donor with an autoimmune cytopenia or autoimmune hepatitis (not recorded which). The chain links TRBV12-3 or TRBV12-4 to TRBJ2-6. The sequenced sample was peripheral blood. The CDR3 is CASSFSLGYSGANVLTF.